Each of the 11 T cell receptor beta chains below was sequenced from the same sample in a study of OX40 agonist ivuxolimab in advanced cancers. Some clones are missing from TCRdb's copy, which holds only in-frame ones; the method was immunoSEQ multiplex PCR. The sample has about 69,000 clones; around 89% are singletons. The sequencing used CD4+ or CD8+ T cells sorted from blood, collected in a trial of the OX40 agonist ivuxolimab. Receptor source: an adult with an advanced solid tumor such as melanoma, head and neck, liver or kidney cancer.

The chain links TRBV11-3 to TRBJ2-7; D not resolved. Per germline, CDR1 SGHNT and CDR2 YENEEA. The germline V and J ends were trimmed by 3 bases and 4 bases, with 13 bases remaining between them. The CDR3 spans 14 residues. CDR3 protein: CASSFQLVGYEQYF. The CDR3 DNA reads TGTGCCAGCAGCTTTCAACTTGTGGGTTACGAGCAGTACTTC. The full variable domain, rest sourced from reference TRBV11-3 and TRBJ2-7, is EAGVVQSPRYKIIEKKQPVAFWCNPISGHNTLYWYLQNLGQGPELLIRYENEEAVDDSQLPKDRFSAERLKGVDSTLKIQPAELGDSAVYLCASSFQLVGYEQYFGPGTRLTVT.

CDR3 loop: CAISKGQGRLTGANVLTF. DNA for the CDR3: TGTGCCATCAGCAAAGGACAGGGAAGACTAACTGGGGCCAACGTCCTGACTTTC. The chain uses TRBV10-3 and TRBJ2-6; 8 nucleotides match TRBD1. The length of the CDR3 is 18 residues. CDR1 and CDR2 from the germline V gene are ENHRY and SYGVKD. The V segment lost 6 bases and the J segment 2 bases; nucleotides outside the gene matches: 12.

The chain uses TRBV15 and TRBJ1-5; D not certain. This CDR3 has 16 residues. The germline V gene encodes CDR1 LNHNV and CDR2 YYDKDF (reference sequence). Trimming cost V 0 bases and J 3 bases, with 12 bases left between them. The CDR3 nucleotides read TGTGCCACCAGCAGAGAATTAGGCAGGCCCAATCAGCCCCAGCATTTT. Translating it yields CATSRELGRPNQPQHF.

This sequence joins TRBV11-3 and TRBJ2-5, with a weak D call TRBD1 (6 bases). The CDR3 contains 15 residues. V lost 6 bases and J 4 bases, leaving 18 bases between the germline ends. Germline V gene lookup returns CDR1 SGHNT and CDR2 YENEEA. This CDR3 is CASSPPWDKGETQYF. In nucleotides, the CDR3 is TGTGCCAGCAGTCCTCCTTGGGACAAAGGAGAGACCCAGTACTTC.

V usage is TRBV4-3 and J usage is TRBJ2-5; 13 bases map to TRBD2. Germline-derived CDR1 and CDR2 are LGHNA and YSLEER. V gave up 2 bases and J gave up 5 bases; unmatched junction bases: 5. The CDR3 has 16 residues. The CDR3 is CASSQPGLAGVETQYF. The CDR3 DNA reads TGCGCCAGCAGCCAACCTGGACTAGCGGGAGTTGAGACCCAGTACTTC.

The chain carries TRBV27 and TRBJ1-5; a weak D match, TRBD1 (5 bases). Between the trimmed V and J ends, which lost 10 bases and 7 bases, there was a span of 17 bases. The CDR3 is 13 amino acids. Germline CDR1 is MNHEY and CDR2 is SMNVEV (reference sequence). CDR3 nucleotide sequence: TGTGCCATTCAGGGTGGACCAGGACAGCCCCAGCATTTT. This gives the protein CAIQGGPGQPQHF.

The chain combines TRBV7-2 with TRBJ2-2, with D possibly TRBD2 on 6 matching bases. This CDR3 contains 14 residues. The germline V and J ends were trimmed by 3 bases and 4 bases, with 9 bases remaining between them. Germline values: CDR1 SGHTA, CDR2 FQGNSA. CDR3 DNA sequence: TGTGCCAGCAGCTTTCGGGAGACCACCGGGGAGCTGTTTTTT. Its protein is CASSFRETTGELFF.

The chain recombines TRBV15 with TRBJ2-1; TRBD2 matches 11 bases. With V trimmed by 2 bases and J by 9 bases, 12 bases remained unmatched. This CDR3 has 17 amino acids. The germline CDR1 and CDR2 sequences are LNHNV and YYDKDF (reference sequence). The CDR3 nucleotides read TGTGCCACCAGCAGAAAAGGGACTAGCGGAGGGGGGCGTGAGCAGTTCTTC. Translated: CATSRKGTSGGGREQFF.

The J gene is TRBJ2-7, the V gene TRBV5-5; a weak D match, TRBD1 (6 bases). Trimming removed 4 bases from V and 4 bases from J, with 9 bases in between. There are 12 residues in the CDR3. CDR1 is SGHKS and CDR2 is YYEKEE in the germline V gene (reference sequence). CDR3 bases: TGTGCCAGCAGCCCCCAGGGGTACGAGCAGTACTTC. Amino acid sequence: CASSPQGYEQYF.

The CDR3 DNA is TGTGCCAGCAGTGAGGTCCGGGGTACGCAGTATTTT. This gives the protein CASSEVRGTQYF. The chain employs TRBV6-1 and TRBJ2-3, with D tentatively TRBD2 (5 bases). The CDR3 runs to 12 residues. V was cut by 3 bases and J by 8 bases, with 9 bases left in between. CDR1 and CDR2 (germline): MNHNS, SASEGT.

This chain connects TRBV7-8 to TRBJ1-1; TRBD1 might be the D (5 bases). V was shortened by 5 bases and J by 5 bases, with 18 bases between the two germline ends. The CDR3 spans 15 residues. Germline V gene data show CDR1 as SGHVS and CDR2 as FQNEAQ. The CDR3 DNA reads TGTGCCAGCAGCACCCAGGGCCACCTGGGAACTGAAGCTTTCTTT. Translated, it gives CASSTQGHLGTEAFF. Full variable domain (missing parts from reference TRBV7-8 and TRBJ1-1): GAGVSQSPRYKVAKRGQDVALRCDPISGHVSLFWYQQALGQGPEFLTYFQNEAQLDKSGLPSDRFFAERPEGSVSTLKIQRTQQEDSAVYLCASSTQGHLGTEAFFGQGTRLTVV.